A single sample is the source of the 18 T cell receptor beta chains below, sequenced in a study of shared clonotypes between healthy human individuals. The table came from immunoSEQ multiplex PCR; TCRdb's copy has only in-frame clones and leaves some out. This repertoire shows 450,000 to 500,000 clones, approximately 79% found once; its top ten account for approximately 12%. The sequenced sample consisted of PBMCs. Source of these receptors: a woman aged 40 to 55 in good health. Some clones in this sample may be carry-over from other donors' samples.

This chain connects TRBV28 to TRBJ2-5; D uncertain. The ends were cut back, 5 bases at V and 2 bases at J, with 15 bases in the middle. Germline V gene lookup returns CDR1 MDHEN and CDR2 SYDVKM. This CDR3 spans 15 amino acids. The CDR3 region is CASSPGSKSQETQYF. In DNA form, the CDR3 reads TGTGCCAGCAGTCCAGGTTCGAAGAGTCAAGAGACCCAGTACTTC.

In this sample, this clone turned up many times. The rearrangement uses TRBV4-1 and TRBJ2-1, with 8 bases aligning to TRBD2. J lost 0 bases, V lost 0 bases, and 7 bases had no gene match. Looked up from germline, CDR1 is MGHRA and CDR2 is YSYEKL. The CDR3 spans 18 residues. The chain's CDR3 is CASSQDGLAGFSYNEQFF. DNA for the CDR3: TGCGCCAGCAGCCAAGATGGTTTAGCGGGATTCTCCTACAATGAGCAGTTCTTC.

This clone was found a few times. The chain's CDR3 is CASSYSDQGAGEKLFF. The CDR3 DNA is TGCGCCAGCAGCTACTCAGACCAGGGGGCAGGGGAAAAACTGTTTTTT. The chain couples TRBV5-1 to TRBJ1-4; TRBD1 agrees at 8 bases. CDR1 is SGHRS, CDR2 YFSETQ, per germline. The CDR3 length is 16 residues. V was clipped by 3 bases and J by 8 bases; unmatched bases: 12.

The chain joins TRBV29-1 to TRBJ2-1, with TRBD2 as a possible D gene (6 bases). The CDR3 loop spans 13 amino acids. Trimming took 3 bases from V and 4 from J, leaving 10 bases between them. Germline CDR1 reads SQVTM; CDR2 reads ANQGSEA. The CDR3 spells CSVDGGAYNEQFF. CDR3 in DNA: TGCAGCGTTGATGGCGGGGCTTACAATGAGCAGTTCTTC.

The chain recombines TRBV11-2 with TRBJ2-7; 10 bases align to TRBD1. Per the germline V gene, CDR1 is SGHAT and CDR2 is FQNNGV. V trimming: 1 base; J trimming: 4 bases; junction bases outside the gene matches: 4. CDR3 length equals 15 residues. The CDR3 sequence is CASSLGGTGVYEQYF. The CDR3 DNA reads as TGTGCCAGCAGCTTAGGGGGGACAGGGGTGTACGAGCAGTACTTC. The full variable domain, in which reference TRBV11-2 and TRBJ2-7 provide the parts outside the CDR3, is EAGVAQSPRYKIIEKRQSVAFWCNPISGHATLYWYQQILGQGPKLLIQFQNNGVVDDSQLPKDRFSAERLKGVDSTLKIQPAKLEDSAVYLCASSLGGTGVYEQYFGPGTRLTVT.

This clone was recorded many times. The chain's CDR3 is CASNRDGPLLNYGYTF. In DNA, the CDR3 is TGTGCCAGTAACCGGGACGGCCCTCTACTTAACTATGGCTACACCTTC. The V gene is TRBV21-1, the J gene TRBJ1-2. TRBV21-1 is assigned pseudogene status. This CDR3 is 16 amino acids long.

The genes are TRBV25-1 and TRBJ2-1, with D possibly matching TRBD1 (5 bases). Trimming took off 5 bases at V and 9 bases at J, with 11 bases between the two ends. The CDR3 extends over 12 amino acids. The V gene's germline CDR1 is MGHDK and CDR2 SYGVNS. The chain's CDR3 is CASSRIDSEQFF. CDR3 sequence (DNA): TGTGCCAGCAGTAGGATCGACAGTGAGCAGTTCTTC. Combining the CDR3 with reference TRBV25-1 and TRBJ2-1 gives the whole variable domain EADIYQTPRYLVIGTGKKITLECSQTMGHDKMYWYQQDPGMELHLIHYSYGVNSTEKGDLSSESTVSRIRTEHFPLTLESARPSHTSQYLCASSRIDSEQFFGPGTRLTVL.

The rearrangement uses TRBV11-2 and TRBJ2-5; no definite D call. V was shortened by 4 bases and J by 4 bases, with 16 bases between the two germline ends. CDR1 and CDR2 from the germline V gene are SGHAT and FQNNGV. This CDR3 has 15 residues. The CDR3 protein is CASSSAGGSGETQYF. The CDR3 DNA is TGTGCCAGCAGCTCCGCTGGTGGATCGGGAGAGACCCAGTACTTC.

The J gene is TRBJ2-3, the V gene TRBV19, with 10 bases that match TRBD2. V shed 7 bases and J 1 base; nucleotides not matched to a gene: 5. CDR1 is LNHDA and CDR2 is SQIVND in the germline V gene (reference sequence). CDR3 size: 15 residues. CDR3 protein: CASTRTSGRTDTQYF. The CDR3 DNA is TGTGCCAGTACCCGGACTAGCGGACGCACAGATACGCAGTATTTT.

The J gene is TRBJ2-7, the V gene TRBV21-1; the table's D call of TRBD2 was not tested on the DNA. TRBV21-1 is an annotated pseudogene. This CDR3 has 16 residues. CDR3 bases: TGTGCCAGGCCAATAGCGGGAGGTAACGCTCGCCACGAGCAGTACTTC. It encodes CARPIAGGNARHEQYF.

V is TRBV2 and J is TRBJ2-7, with D perhaps matching TRBD1 or TRBD2 (5 bases each). Per germline, CDR1 SNHLY and CDR2 FYNNEI. V lost 7 bases and J 0 bases, leaving 13 bases between the germline ends. CDR3 length equals 14 residues. The CDR3 loop is CASIGDGRSYEQYF. Here the CDR3 DNA reads TGTGCCAGCATAGGGGACGGCCGCTCCTACGAGCAGTACTTC.

The chain uses TRBV7-2 and TRBJ2-2; 11 bases are shared with TRBD2. The CDR3 is made up of 16 amino acids. The germline V gene encodes CDR1 SGHTA and CDR2 FQGNSA. The V segment lost 6 bases and the J segment 5 bases; nucleotides outside the gene matches: 8. The DNA for the CDR3 is TGTGCCAGCAGACGTAAGACTAGCGGGAAAACCGGGGAGCTGTTTTTT. It yields the protein CASRRKTSGKTGELFF.

This sequence joins TRBV5-4 and TRBJ1-1; TRBD1 matches 7 bases. With V trimmed by 3 bases and J by 7 bases, 15 bases remained unmatched. CDR3 length: 16 residues. The germline CDR1 and CDR2 sequences are SGHNT and YYREEE (reference sequence). This CDR3 reads CASSSGAGQSLGEAFF. CDR3 DNA sequence: TGTGCCAGCAGCTCCGGGGCGGGACAGTCCCTGGGTGAAGCTTTCTTT.

This clone was counted at least ten times. Other nucleotide sequences in the sample specify the same CDR3. V gene TRBV13 combines with J gene TRBJ1-1; D is unclear. This CDR3 has 15 residues. Germline lookup yields CDR1 PRHDT and CDR2 FYEKMQ (reference sequence). The V gene lost 3 bases and the J gene lost 4 bases, with 15 bases spanning the gap. The CDR3 DNA reads as TGTGCCAGCAGCTTCTTAGGCAGCGCGATCACTGAAGCTTTCTTT. The encoded protein is CASSFLGSAITEAFF.

The V and J genes are TRBV29-1 and TRBJ2-3; 7 bases line up with TRBD1. Per the germline V gene, CDR1 is SQVTM and CDR2 is ANQGSEA. CDR3 length: 15 residues. The J segment lost 0 bases and the V segment lost 7 bases, leaving 10 bases of the junction unmatched. The CDR3 DNA is TGCAGCGGCAAAACAGGGGCCGTAAGCACAGATACGCAGTATTTT. It specifies CSGKTGAVSTDTQYF.

The chain combines TRBV18 with TRBJ2-1, with 7 bases lining up with TRBD2. The CDR3 is made up of 13 amino acids. V lost 3 bases to trimming and J lost 8 bases; unmatched junction nucleotides: 4. Germline lookup yields CDR1 KGHSH and CDR2 LQKENI. As DNA, the CDR3 is TGTGCCAGCTCACCGACGACTAGCCATGAGCAGTTCTTC. This encodes CASSPTTSHEQFF.

This clone showed up many times. The chain joins TRBV11-1 to TRBJ2-1; 10 bases line up with TRBD2. Germline CDR1 SGHAT, CDR2 FQDESV (reference sequence). This CDR3 has 16 amino acids. With 0 bases clipped from V and 2 bases from J, the junction kept 1 base outside the gene matches. CDR3 protein: CASSLASGRAYNEQFF. The CDR3 nucleotides are TGTGCCAGCAGCTTAGCAAGCGGGAGGGCCTACAATGAGCAGTTCTTC. The full variable domain, its missing parts supplied by reference TRBV11-1 and TRBJ2-1, is EAEVAQSPRYKITEKSQAVAFWCDPISGHATLYWYRQILGQGPELLVQFQDESVVDDSQLPKDRFSAERLKGVDSTLKIQPAELGDSAMYLCASSLASGRAYNEQFFGPGTRLTVL.

J is TRBJ2-1 and V is TRBV30; D may correspond to TRBD1 or TRBD2 (5 bases each). The CDR3 length is 12 residues. The germline V gene encodes CDR1 GTSNPN and CDR2 SVGIG (reference sequence). Trimming shortened V by 1 base and J by 12 bases, and 13 bases separated the two germline ends. CDR3 protein: CAWSEIAGAQFF. In nucleotides, the CDR3 is TGTGCCTGGAGTGAAATAGCCGGGGCGCAGTTCTTC.